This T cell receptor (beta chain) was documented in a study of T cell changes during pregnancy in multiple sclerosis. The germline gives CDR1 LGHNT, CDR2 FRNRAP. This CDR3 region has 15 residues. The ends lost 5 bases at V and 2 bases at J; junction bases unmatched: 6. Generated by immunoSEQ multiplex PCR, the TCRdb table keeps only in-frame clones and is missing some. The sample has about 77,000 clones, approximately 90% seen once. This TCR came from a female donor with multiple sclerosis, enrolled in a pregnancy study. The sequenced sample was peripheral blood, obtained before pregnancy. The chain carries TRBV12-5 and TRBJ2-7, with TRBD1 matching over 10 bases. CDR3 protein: CASGLGQGGAYEQYF. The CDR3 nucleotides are TGTGCTAGTGGTCTCGGACAGGGGGGGGCCTACGAGCAGTACTTC.